This T cell receptor beta chain was profiled in a study of siplizumab effects on memory and regulatory T cells. Regarding the study as a whole: The naive T cell population seemed more diverse than memory cells and seemed a major contributor to the alloresponse. Sequences below about 10^-5 frequency were poorly captured, limiting mapping of alloreactive clones.

Each sample had some 100,000 TCR templates assayed. Here immunoSEQ multiplex PCR was the method, and the copy in TCRdb shows in-frame clones only, minus some. Of over 35,000 clones listed, about 89% are singletons. Germline V gene data show CDR1 as KGHSH and CDR2 as LQKENI. V lost 4 bases, J lost 0 bases, and 12 bases lay in between. The length of the CDR3 is 15 residues. With respect to this clone: The antigen remains unidentified.

The rearrangement links TRBV18 to TRBJ1-1; weak D call: TRBD1 (5 bases). The source material was naive CD4+ T cells sorted from blood. The sequence came from a human donor in good health. The CDR3 region is CASSRDSSMNTEAFF. DNA of the CDR3: TGTGCCAGCTCACGAGACAGCAGCATGAACACTGAAGCTTTCTTT.